This T cell receptor beta chain is drawn from a study of cytomegalovirus exposure and HLA in healthy donors. This clone has only one observation. CDR3 size: 11 residues. Trimming cost V 6 bases and J 7 bases, with 9 bases left between them. Germline lookup yields CDR1 MDHEN and CDR2 SYDVKM. The PCR contained 60 Vbeta and 13 Jbeta primers. Using immunoSEQ multiplex PCR, the repertoire was profiled, and TCRdb retains in-frame clones only, with some absent. The sample records 95,000 to 100,000 clones, around 74% being singletons. This TCR derives from a middle-aged woman in good health and CMV-seronegative. The sequenced sample consisted of PBMCs. The J gene is TRBJ2-5, the V gene TRBV28; D is unresolved. CDR3 residues: CASSHAGTQYF. The CDR3 DNA reads as TGTGCCAGCAGCCATGCCGGGACCCAGTACTTC.